This TCR beta chain was obtained from a study of blood T cell repertoires in COVID-19. On the study more broadly: The study drew acute and convalescent COVID-19 samples from the United States, Italy and Spain.

This clone was seen just once. This CDR3 comprises 15 residues. The germline V gene has CDR1 SGHTA and CDR2 FQGTGA. Trimming removed 1 base at V and 0 bases at J, with 9 bases between. Assay used: immunoSEQ multiplex PCR; TCRdb lists only in-frame clones, some missing. The table records approximately 270,000 clones, about 90% of them present only once. The chain carries TRBV7-3 and TRBJ1-2; no reliable D call. The sample taken for sequencing was PBMCs or T cells enriched from blood (not recorded which). The clonotype comes from a woman in her fifties or sixties who had recovered from COVID-19. The CDR3 sequence: CASSLRSGTNYGYTF. CDR3 bases: TGTGCCAGCAGCTTAAGATCGGGGACTAACTATGGCTACACCTTC.